Below, 26 T cell receptor beta chains from the same sample are listed, as sequenced in a study of T cells in women clearing cervical HPV infection. Generated by immunoSEQ multiplex PCR, the TCRdb table keeps only in-frame clones and is missing some. The specimen's table records about 35,000 clones. Sequenced: blood buffy coat. Receptors originate from a woman between 18 and 70 years old with a cervical HPV16 infection that either progressed to CIN3+ or cleared (not recorded which).

With respect to this clone: The read stops 3 residues short of the end of the CDR3; the missing end is completed from the germline J gene. This chain links TRBV5-1 with TRBJ2-2; perhaps TRBD2 as D (5 bases). Germline CDR1 is SGHRS and CDR2 is YFSETQ. The CDR3 contains 15 residues. The ends were cut back, 2 bases at V and 3 bases at J, with 11 bases in the middle. The DNA read from the CDR3 is TGCGCCAGCAGCTTCGAGGGCGAGTACACCGGGGAG. Amino acid sequence: CASSFEGEYTGE. The entire CDR3 protein reads CASSFEGEYTGELFF.

With regard to this clone: The CDR3 end lies 3 residues beyond the end of the read and is filled in from the germline J gene. The chain uses TRBV7-1 and TRBJ1-2; D uncertain. TRBV7-1 is reported as an ORF; its role is uncertain. The CDR3 extends over 20 amino acids. CDR3 bases read: TGTGCCAGCAGCTCCCAACCCATAGCGGGAGGGCCCCGGACGAACTACGAC. Amino acid sequence: CASSSQPIAGGPRTNYD. The full-length CDR3 reads as CASSSQPIAGGPRTNYDYTF.

Note on this clone: The read stops 3 residues short of the end of the CDR3; the missing end is completed from the germline J gene. The same CDR3 arises from other DNA sequences in this sample as well. This chain connects TRBV30 to TRBJ1-3; maybe TRBD1 (5 bases). CDR3 length equals 15 residues. From germline, CDR1 is GTSNPN and CDR2 SVGIG (reference sequence). The germline V and J ends were trimmed by 1 base and 3 bases, with 13 bases remaining between them. The CDR3 DNA, read in part, is TGTGCCTGGAGTGCCGCCAGGGTAATTGGAAACACC. It yields the protein CAWSAARVIGNT. The CDR3 in full is CAWSAARVIGNTIYF.

Turning to this clone: The CDR3 end lies 3 residues beyond the end of the read and is filled in from the germline J gene. This chain joins TRBV19 and TRBJ1-6; D uncertain. The germline V gene encodes CDR1 LNHDA and CDR2 SQIVND (reference sequence). CDR3 length: 14 residues. V dropped 4 bases and J dropped 7 bases, with 11 bases sitting between them. The CDR3 loop is CASSSFGGNSPLHF. CDR3 DNA (partial): TGTGCCAGTAGTAGTTTCGGCGGGAATTCACCC.

About this clone: The read terminates 3 residues ahead of where the CDR3 ends, so the germline J gene completes it. The chain recombines TRBV10-3 with TRBJ2-2, with TRBD1 identical over 7 bases. Germline-derived CDR1 and CDR2 are ENHRY and SYGVKD. V shed 5 bases, J shed 3 bases, and the junction held 6 bases outside the gene matches. CDR3 size: 15 residues. Incomplete CDR3 DNA: TGTGCCATCAGTAACACCCAGGGGGACACCGGGGAG. The encoded protein is CAISNTQGDTGE. The full CDR3 protein reads CAISNTQGDTGELFF.

Points on this clone: The CDR3 end is not reached by the read, which stops 3 residues before it; the germline J gene fills it in. The chain has TRBV12-5 and TRBJ1-1; D may be TRBD1 (5 bases). Germline V gene sequence: CDR1 LGHNT, CDR2 FRNRAP. CDR3 length: 16 residues. V was clipped by 0 bases and J by 1 base, with 12 bases between them. The sequenced CDR3 bases are TGTGCTAGTGGTTTGGTACGGGAGGGGCGGAACACTGAA. Protein sequence: CASGLVREGRNTE. The full CDR3 is CASGLVREGRNTEAFF.

Regarding this clone: Sequencing ends 3 residues short of the CDR3 end; the germline J gene provides the rest. Distinct nucleotide sequences in the sample also encode this CDR3. This chain joins TRBV2 and TRBJ1-5; perhaps TRBD1 as D (5 bases). Trimming pared 6 bases from V and 4 bases from J, leaving 13 bases between. The CDR3 has 14 residues. CDR1 is SNHLY and CDR2 is FYNNEI in the germline V gene. The CDR3 is CASSRSRGNQPQHF. The sequenced CDR3 bases are TGTGCCAGCAGCAGATCGAGGGGTAATCAGCCC.

Remarks on this clone: The DNA ends 3 residues before the CDR3 does, and the rest of the CDR3 is filled in from the germline J gene. The genes are TRBV2 and TRBJ2-2, with D possibly matching TRBD1 (5 bases). This CDR3 is built from 14 residues. CDR1 is SNHLY, CDR2 FYNNEI, per germline. The CDR3 bases that were read are TGTGCCAGCAGTTTCCAGGGAAGTGGCGAAAAG. Its translation is CASSFQGSGEK. The full CDR3 is CASSFQGSGEKLFF.

Concerning this clone itself: From the germline J gene comes the end of the CDR3, since the read stops 3 residues before it. J is TRBJ2-3 and V is TRBV13, with D possibly matching TRBD2 (5 bases). The CDR3 spans 19 residues. The V end was cut by 5 bases, the J end by 0 bases, with 24 bases between. Germline CDR1 PRHDT, CDR2 FYEKMQ (reference sequence). The DNA read from the CDR3 is TGTGCCAGCAGCCGTCATCGAGCGGCTATCCTAACTAGCACAGATACG. As protein: CASSRHRAAILTSTDT. The CDR3 in full is CASSRHRAAILTSTDTQYF.

With regard to this clone: The CDR3 is cut off 3 residues early in the read; its end comes from the germline J gene. This CDR3 is also generated by other DNA sequences in the sample. The V and J genes are TRBV5-1 and TRBJ1-4, with 9 bases identical to TRBD1. The CDR3 length is 16 residues. Germline V lookup: CDR1 SGHRS, CDR2 YFSETQ. CDR3: CASSSSGQGYNSPLFF. CDR3 DNA (partial): TGCGCCAGCAGCTCAAGTGGACAGGGGTATAATTCACCA.

In regard to this clone: The sequenced fragment ends 3 residues before the CDR3 boundary, so the rest is inferred from the germline J gene. This chain uses TRBV6-9 with TRBJ1-4; D call uncertain. CDR3 length equals 11 residues. Per the germline V gene, CDR1 is MNHGY and CDR2 is SVAAGI. The CDR3 loop reads CATQESSPLFF. The CDR3 bases that were read are TGTGCCACCCAGGAAAGTTCACCA.

Worth noting for this clone: The read falls 3 residues short of the CDR3 end, and the missing part is taken from the germline J gene. This chain joins TRBV19 and TRBJ1-5, with 8 bases lining up with TRBD1. CDR1 and CDR2 from the germline V gene are LNHDA and SQIVND (reference sequence). V lost 7 bases, J lost 3 bases, and 5 bases stayed unmatched. The CDR3 is 14 residues long. Partial CDR3 DNA: TGTGCCAGTAATGGACAGGGTTCCAATCAGCCC. Translated, it gives CASNGQGSNQP. The complete CDR3 sequence is CASNGQGSNQPQHF.

As for this clone: The read gets to within 3 residues of the CDR3 end, and the germline J gene fills in the rest. The chain has TRBV20-1 and TRBJ2-3, with TRBD2 matching over 8 bases. The trim removed 0 bases at V and 7 bases at J, leaving 9 bases unmatched. The CDR3 is 15 residues long. The germline V gene has CDR1 DFQATT and CDR2 SNEGSKA (reference sequence). The CDR3 protein is CSARDMRGGPYTQYF. Partial CDR3 DNA: TGCAGTGCTAGAGATATGCGCGGGGGGCCGTATACG.

Worth noting for this clone: The CDR3 end lies 3 residues beyond the end of the read and is filled in from the germline J gene. The gene calls are TRBV7-6 and TRBJ2-2, with a weak D call TRBD1 (6 bases). Germline loops: CDR1 SGHVS, CDR2 FNYEAQ. This CDR3 is 16 amino acids long. CDR3 sequence reads: CASSLEPGHLNEKLFF. The sequenced CDR3 bases are TGTGCCAGCAGCTTAGAACCGGGACATCTGAATGAAAAG.

Notes on this clone: Read data end 3 residues before the CDR3 end; the end is taken from the germline J gene. The chain combines TRBV7-2 with TRBJ1-5, with D possibly being TRBD1 (5 bases). The CDR3 is 13 amino acids. V was shortened by 5 bases and J by 4 bases, with 9 bases between the two germline ends. In germline, CDR1 is SGHTA, CDR2 FQGNSA. The covered CDR3 bases are TGTGCCAGCAGCGTCCGACAGAATCAGCCC. Translating it yields CASSVRQNQP. The full CDR3 sequence reads CASSVRQNQPQHF.

Concerning this clone: The read ends 3 residues before the CDR3 terminus; that terminus is restored from the germline J gene. V gene TRBV5-1 combines with J gene TRBJ1-6, with a tentative D call TRBD1 (5 bases). CDR1 SGHRS and CDR2 YFSETQ come from the germline V gene. The CDR3 has 15 amino acids. V was trimmed by 0 bases and J by 6 bases, leaving 10 bases between them. This chain's CDR3 is CASSLGRGLNSPLHF. The DNA read from the CDR3 is TGCGCCAGCAGCTTGGGTAGGGGACTTAATTCACCC.

Concerning this clone: The read stops 3 residues short of the end of the CDR3; the missing end is completed from the germline J gene. V usage is TRBV20-1 and J usage is TRBJ2-1, with 7 bases identical to TRBD2. The germline V gene has CDR1 DFQATT and CDR2 SNEGSKA (reference sequence). The CDR3 has 15 residues. The junction had 8 bases not matched to a gene; V was cut back by 0 bases and J by 6 bases. The CDR3 sequence: CSARDYAGAPNEQFF. Incomplete CDR3 DNA: TGCAGTGCTAGAGATTATGCGGGAGCCCCCAATGAG.

As concerns this clone: The read ends 3 residues shy of where the CDR3 ends; the end is completed using the germline J gene. This chain links TRBV11-2 with TRBJ2-7, with D tentatively TRBD2 (5 bases). CDR1 is SGHAT and CDR2 is FQNNGV in the germline V gene. V was clipped by 5 bases and J by 6 bases, with 11 bases between them. The length of the CDR3 is 12 residues. The part of the CDR3 DNA that was read is TGTGCCAGCAGCCAAAAACGGGGCGAG. Protein: CASSQKRGE. Given in full, the CDR3 is CASSQKRGEQYF.

The sequenced CDR3 bases are TGTGCCAGCAGCTCCAGCACCTCAGGGGAAAAA. Translated, it gives CASSSSTSGEK. The full CDR3 protein reads CASSSSTSGEKLFF. The rearrangement joins TRBV13 to TRBJ1-4, with a possible D match to TRBD1 (5 bases). The read ends 3 residues shy of where the CDR3 ends; the end is completed using the germline J gene. Germline CDR1 is PRHDT and CDR2 is FYEKMQ (reference sequence). The CDR3 has 14 amino acids. Trimming shortened V by 4 bases and J by 8 bases, and 14 bases separated the two germline ends.

Notes on this clone: The read is 3 residues too short to cover the CDR3 end, so that end is filled in from the germline J gene. The chain links TRBV28 to TRBJ2-7, with 10 bases fitting TRBD1. J was trimmed by 3 bases and V by 5 bases; bases with no gene match: 7. The CDR3 covers 15 residues. Germline-derived CDR1 and CDR2 are MDHEN and SYDVKM. The CDR3 sequence is CASSVGTGANYEQYF. CDR3 DNA (partial): TGTGCCAGCAGTGTAGGGACAGGGGCAAACTACGAG.

With respect to this clone: The observed sequence ends 3 residues before the CDR3 terminus, with the missing tail filled in from the germline J gene. The chain carries TRBV10-3 and TRBJ2-1, with D tentatively TRBD1 (5 bases). V shed 3 bases and J shed 6 bases, with 6 bases lying between them. The length of the CDR3 is 12 residues. Germline lookup yields CDR1 ENHRY and CDR2 SYGVKD. The CDR3 spells CAISDRGNEQFF. The CDR3 bases that were read are TGTGCCATCAGTGATAGGGGCAATGAG.

In terms of frequency, this clone is medium-sized. The chain's CDR3 is CASGSSGGYNEQFF. The part of the CDR3 DNA that was read is TGCGCCAGCGGATCTAGCGGGGGGTACAATGAG. The J gene is TRBJ2-1, the V gene TRBV5-1, with 11 nucleotides matching TRBD2. The read is 3 residues too short to cover the CDR3 end, so that end is filled in from the germline J gene. Trimming took 7 bases from V and 4 from J; bases not matched to a gene: 4. The germline gives CDR1 SGHRS, CDR2 YFSETQ. This CDR3 is built from 14 residues. The variable domain in full, with the rest retrieved from reference TRBV5-1 and TRBJ2-1, is KAGVTQTPRYLIKTRGQQVTLSCSPISGHRSVSWYQQTPGQGLQFLFEYFSETQRNKGNFPGRFSGRQFSNSRSEMNVSTLELGDSALYLCASGSSGGYNEQFFGPGTRLTVL.

Note on this clone: Read sequence stops 3 residues before the CDR3 end, and the germline J gene provides the missing end. J is TRBJ2-7 and V is TRBV5-1, with 9 nucleotides matching TRBD2. Germline loops: CDR1 SGHRS, CDR2 YFSETQ. The CDR3 covers 14 residues. The trim removed 2 bases at V and 3 bases at J, leaving 3 bases unmatched. The CDR3 reads CASSFSGGNYEQYF. CDR3 DNA, as far as it was read: TGCGCCAGCAGCTTTAGCGGGGGCAACTACGAG.

Concerning this clone itself: The read finishes 3 residues shy of the CDR3 end, and the germline J gene is used to complete it. V usage is TRBV18 and J usage is TRBJ2-3; D is perhaps TRBD1 (5 bases). In germline, CDR1 is KGHSH, CDR2 LQKENI. The CDR3 sequence is 14 residues long. The part of the CDR3 DNA that was read is TGTGCCAGCTCACCACAGGGGCAGTCGGAGACG. Its protein is CASSPQGQSET. The complete CDR3 protein is CASSPQGQSETQYF.

Regarding this clone: Read data end 3 residues before the CDR3 end; the end is taken from the germline J gene. The chain joins TRBV2 to TRBJ2-3; D remains unclear. The CDR3 runs to 13 residues. CDR1 and CDR2 (germline): SNHLY, FYNNEI. Trimming removed 6 bases from V and 2 bases from J, with 9 bases in between. The CDR3 sequence: CASRWSVTDTQYF. Partial CDR3 DNA: TGTGCCAGCAGGTGGAGCGTCACAGATACG.

With regard to this clone: The sequence runs out 3 residues before the end of the CDR3; the remainder is reconstructed from the germline J gene. The chain employs TRBV7-2 and TRBJ2-2; 8 nucleotides line up with TRBD2. CDR3 length equals 14 residues. From germline, CDR1 is SGHTA and CDR2 FQGNSA. V was pared by 4 bases and J by 8 bases, with 6 bases of the junction left unmatched. The DNA read from the CDR3 is TGTGCCAGCAGCTCGGTAGCGGGAACTGGGGAG. Its protein is CASSSVAGTGE. The entire CDR3 reads CASSSVAGTGELFF.